This TCR beta chain derives from a study of beta chain features in type 1 diabetes. Overall study: Across all samples, fewer than 120,000,000 sorted cells were examined.

Expressed TCRB transcripts were sequenced, since all the RNA that had been isolated was reverse transcribed. Clones were sequenced by immunoSEQ multiplex PCR, and TCRdb holds only the in-frame ones, with some missing. The sample holds about 160,000 clones, roughly 9% seen once. Concerning this clone itself: Its antigen is as yet unknown. Other DNA sequences of this sample code for an identical CDR3.

CDR3 length: 12 residues. V shed 2 bases and J shed 6 bases, with 5 bases lying between them. Germline CDR1 is SNHLY and CDR2 is FYNNEI. Study-wide results and limits: TCRB repertoires of naive, central memory and Treg cells appeared more similar among patients than among healthy donors.

The sequencing sample was made of central memory CD4+ T cells from blood. The clonotype comes from a woman aged 18-29 years in good health. The J gene is TRBJ2-1, the V gene TRBV2; D unresolved. The chain's CDR3 is CASSEPGNEQFF. CDR3 in DNA: TGTGCCAGCAGTGAACCCGGCAATGAGCAGTTCTTC.